The subject of this entry is one T cell receptor (beta chain). The antigen is unknown. The data were obtained in a study of CD4 T cells in relation to SARS-CoV-2 and coronaviruses. The data were produced by immunoSEQ multiplex PCR, yet TCRdb's version contains in-frame clones alone and is incomplete. This table holds 15,000 to 20,000 clones, approximately 82% found once. The CDR3 covers 17 residues. V gave up 0 bases and J gave up 3 bases; unmatched junction bases: 6. From germline, CDR1 is SGDLS and CDR2 YYNGEE. Study-level points and caveats: In roughly 61% of donors, memory CD4+ clonotypes crossrecognized SARS-CoV-2 and at least one common cold coronavirus spike.

Before the COVID-19 pandemic, during about 2010-2018, CD4+ T cells were taken from unexposed donors. The cells were cultured for about ten days before CD4+ T cells were isolated. Cells permitting, SARS-CoV-2 S/N and four cold-coronavirus spikes were tested on unexposed-donor CD4+ T cells. Cultures held under 2.5 million PBMCs per well with approximately 9.8 IU/ml IL-2. Sample: CD4+ T cells from PBMCs, cultured in vitro. The TCR originated in a human donor in good health. The rearrangement uses TRBV9 and TRBJ2-3; TRBD2 matches 11 bases. CDR3 loop: CASSVGLAGGETDTQYF. In nucleotides, the CDR3 is TGTGCCAGCAGCGTAGGCCTAGCGGGAGGAGAAACAGATACGCAGTATTTT.